Listed below are T cell receptor beta chains from one sample, sequenced in a study of OX40 agonist ivuxolimab in advanced cancers. The data were produced by immunoSEQ multiplex PCR, yet TCRdb's version contains in-frame clones alone and is incomplete. The sample has around 100,000 clones; 91% are singletons. This specimen was CD4+ or CD8+ T cells sorted from blood, taken in a trial of the OX40 agonist ivuxolimab. The receptor source for this set is an adult with an advanced solid tumor such as melanoma, head and neck, liver or kidney cancer. Both conserved end residues are part of each CDR3. Fields, in order: CDR3 length, D gene, V gene, clone size, J gene, CDR3 protein, CDR3 DNA. D genes are given only for firm matches. The listing skips clone size in some rows; elsewhere it reads once, few, many or a size class.

15	.	TRBV19	.	TRBJ2-3	CASSIVSGLTDTQYF	TGTGCCAGTAGTATAGTGTCGGGACTCACAGATACGCAGTATTTT
14	.	TRBV7-9	.	TRBJ1-1	CASSLEAGNTEAFF	TGTGCCAGCAGCTTAGAGGCGGGGAACACTGAAGCTTTCTTT
16	TRBD1	TRBV30	.	TRBJ2-5	CAWSKRRDSLQETQYF	TGTGCCTGGAGTAAAAGAAGGGACAGCCTCCAAGAGACCCAGTACTTC
14	.	TRBV4-1	.	TRBJ1-2	CASRPPGSNYGYTF	TGCGCCAGCCGCCCGCCGGGCTCTAACTATGGCTACACCTTC
12	.	TRBV5-4	.	TRBJ1-1	CASNRGNTEAFF	TGTGCCAGCAACCGGGGGAACACTGAAGCTTTCTTT
13	.	TRBV7-3	.	TRBJ2-3	CASSLQSTDTQYF	TGTGCCAGCAGCTTGCAGAGCACAGATACGCAGTATTTT
14	.	TRBV28	.	TRBJ1-2	CASSRIQHNYGYTF	TGTGCCAGCAGTCGAATTCAGCATAACTATGGCTACACCTTC
14	.	TRBV6-6	few	TRBJ1-2	CASSYLESNYGYTF	TGTGCCAGCAGTTACTTAGAATCTAACTATGGCTACACCTTC
15	.	TRBV5-1	.	TRBJ2-5	CASSLAGFTQETQYF	TGCGCCAGCAGCTTGGCCGGCTTCACCCAAGAGACCCAGTACTTC
15	TRBD2	TRBV28	.	TRBJ2-5	CASSLLLAVEETQYF	TGTGCCAGCAGTTTGTTACTAGCGGTCGAAGAGACCCAGTACTTC
13	TRBD1	TRBV6-5	.	TRBJ1-2	CASSYGQGSIYTF	TGTGCCAGCAGTTACGGACAGGGCTCTATCTACACCTTC
11	.	TRBV20-1	.	TRBJ2-7	CSAGWRGEQYF	TGCAGTGCGGGGTGGCGGGGTGAGCAGTACTTC
14	.	TRBV11-2	.	TRBJ2-7	CASSLAGADYEQYF	TGTGCCAGCAGCTTAGCTGGGGCTGACTACGAGCAGTACTTC
14	.	TRBV18	few	TRBJ1-3	CASSTEAAGNTIYF	TGTGCCAGCTCTACTGAGGCCGCTGGAAACACCATATATTTT
13	.	TRBV29-1	.	TRBJ2-1	CSVELARPNEQFF	TGCAGCGTTGAGCTCGCTAGGCCCAATGAGCAGTTCTTC
15	.	TRBV9	.	TRBJ2-5	CASSVAGRAGETQYF	TGTGCCAGCAGCGTAGCGGGAAGGGCTGGCGAGACCCAGTACTTC
14	.	TRBV6-1	once	TRBJ1-4	CASSLTSTNEKLFF	TGTGCCAGCAGCCTAACCTCAACTAATGAAAAACTGTTTTTT
14	TRBD1	TRBV6-6	.	TRBJ1-3	CASRDRASGNTIYF	TGTGCCAGCAGGGACAGGGCTTCTGGAAACACCATATATTTT
11	.	TRBV29-1	.	TRBJ2-5	CSVRQKETQYF	TGCAGCGTGCGACAGAAAGAGACCCAGTACTTC
14	.	TRBV15	.	TRBJ2-1	CATSRDHLSPEQFF	TGTGCCACCAGCAGAGATCACCTGTCTCCTGAGCAGTTCTTC
15	TRBD1	TRBV18	once	TRBJ1-2	CASSQRQGPPLGYTF	TGTGCCAGCTCACAGCGACAGGGGCCCCCCCTTGGCTACACCTTC
17	.	TRBV5-1	.	TRBJ2-5	CASSLAVSGGRGETQYF	TGCGCCAGCAGCTTGGCGGTTAGCGGAGGAAGGGGAGAGACCCAGTACTTC
16	.	TRBV2	.	TRBJ2-1	CASKQGLTPSYNEQFF	TGTGCCAGCAAACAGGGCTTAACCCCCTCCTACAATGAGCAGTTCTTC
14	TRBD2	TRBV7-2	.	TRBJ2-1	CASSVASGRNEQFF	TGTGCCAGCAGCGTTGCTAGCGGGAGGAATGAGCAGTTCTTC
17	.	TRBV18	.	TRBJ1-1	CASSPLPSLTLNTEAFF	TGTGCCAGCTCACCACTACCCTCATTGACCCTGAACACTGAAGCTTTCTTT
12	TRBD1	TRBV7-9	few	TRBJ1-1	CASSRQGPEAFF	TGTGCCAGCAGCAGACAGGGGCCTGAAGCTTTCTTT
16	.	TRBV5-1	.	TRBJ2-3	CASSLVGGLFTDTQYF	TGCGCCAGCAGCTTGGTTGGCGGACTCTTCACAGATACGCAGTATTTT
15	TRBD2	TRBV4-3	.	TRBJ2-3	CASSPRGGEGDTQYF	TGCGCCAGCAGCCCACGGGGGGGCGAGGGAGATACGCAGTATTTT
13	.	TRBV28	.	TRBJ2-1	CASSLTGYNEQFF	TGTGCCAGCAGTTTAACAGGTTACAATGAGCAGTTCTTC
15	.	TRBV18	.	TRBJ1-5	CASSPPGDSNQPQHF	TGTGCCAGCTCACCTCCCGGAGATAGCAATCAGCCCCAGCATTTT
16	TRBD2	TRBV28	.	TRBJ2-1	CASSQSGLADTNEQFF	TGTGCCAGCAGTCAAAGCGGGCTAGCGGACACAAATGAGCAGTTCTTC
15	.	TRBV5-6	once	TRBJ1-2	CASSLPGIRYYGYTF	TGTGCCAGCAGCTTACCAGGGATAAGGTACTATGGCTACACCTTC
15	.	TRBV7-2	.	TRBJ1-4	CASSFPRRQNEKLFF	TGTGCCAGCAGCTTCCCTAGACGGCAGAATGAAAAACTGTTTTTT
15	.	TRBV4-1	.	TRBJ1-4	CASSQADRMNEKLFF	TGCGCCAGCAGCCAAGCCGACAGGATGAATGAAAAACTGTTTTTT
16	.	TRBV9	once	TRBJ2-4	CASSEGLTRAKNIQYF	TGTGCCAGCAGCGAGGGGCTCACTCGGGCCAAAAACATTCAGTACTTC
12	.	TRBV28	.	TRBJ1-2	CASSFSRSGYTF	TGTGCCAGCAGTTTTAGCAGGTCTGGCTACACCTTC
17	TRBD2	TRBV30	.	TRBJ2-7	CAWSVSRTSGRAYEQYF	TGTGCCTGGAGTGTTTCTAGGACTAGCGGGAGGGCCTACGAGCAGTACTTC
14	.	TRBV10-3	.	TRBJ2-5	CAISESGGEETQYF	TGTGCCATCAGTGAGTCCGGCGGGGAAGAGACCCAGTACTTC
17	.	TRBV7-2	.	TRBJ1-6	CASSPRSISSYNSPLHF	TGTGCCAGCAGCCCGCGCTCAATTAGCTCCTATAATTCACCCCTCCACTTT
15	.	TRBV7-3	.	TRBJ2-1	CASSIYGSGSNEQFF	TGTGCCAGCAGCATCTATGGGTCGGGGTCCAATGAGCAGTTCTTC
19	TRBD2	TRBV5-1	.	TRBJ2-3	CASSLGLQGRTSALETQYF	TGCGCCAGCAGCTTGGGATTACAGGGTAGGACTAGCGCCCTCGAGACGCAGTATTTT
16	TRBD2	TRBV6-1	.	TRBJ2-3	CASSATGTSGSLSQYF	TGTGCCAGCAGTGCAACCGGGACTAGCGGGAGTCTTTCGCAGTATTTT
16	.	TRBV15	.	TRBJ2-7	CATSSRVGGLGYEQYF	TGTGCCACCAGCAGCAGGGTAGGGGGGCTAGGGTACGAGCAGTACTTC
15	TRBD2	TRBV29-1	.	TRBJ2-3	CSVGTSGQSTDTQYF	TGCAGCGTGGGGACTAGCGGGCAGAGCACAGATACGCAGTATTTT
14	.	TRBV11-3	.	TRBJ2-3	CASSLESGWDTQYF	TGTGCCAGCAGCTTAGAGTCGGGGTGGGATACGCAGTATTTT
15	.	TRBV6-1	.	TRBJ2-2	CASGGRTENTGELFF	TGTGCCAGCGGGGGGAGGACAGAGAACACCGGGGAGCTGTTTTTT
16	.	TRBV7-3	once	TRBJ2-3	CASSVNARGIPDTQYF	TGTGCCAGCAGCGTGAATGCGCGCGGGATCCCAGATACGCAGTATTTT
15	.	TRBV27	.	TRBJ1-5	CASATYEGTHQPQHF	TGTGCCAGCGCGACTTACGAAGGGACCCATCAGCCCCAGCATTTT